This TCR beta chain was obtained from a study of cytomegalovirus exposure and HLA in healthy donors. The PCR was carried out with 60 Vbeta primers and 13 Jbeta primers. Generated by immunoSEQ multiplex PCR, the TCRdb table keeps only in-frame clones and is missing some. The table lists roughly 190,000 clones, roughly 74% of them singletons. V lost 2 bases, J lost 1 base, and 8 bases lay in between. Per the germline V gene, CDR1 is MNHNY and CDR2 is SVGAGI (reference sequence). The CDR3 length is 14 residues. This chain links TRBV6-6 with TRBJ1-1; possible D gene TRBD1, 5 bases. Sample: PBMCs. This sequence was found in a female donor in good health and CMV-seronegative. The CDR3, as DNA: TGTGCCAGCAGTTACCGTACAGGGAACACTGAAGCTTTCTTT. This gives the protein CASSYRTGNTEAFF.